The 23 T cell receptor beta chains listed next were all sequenced from one sample in a study of T-cell reconstitution after alpha-beta-depleted transplantation in children (dated by TCRdb to the mid-2010s). Library preparation used PCR. Sequencing was carried out with an Illumina HiSeq 2500. TCR libraries were prepared with molecular barcoding, using unique molecular identifiers to normalize TCRbeta repertoire quantification. TCRdb trimmed the raw reads at Q25, called clones with MiXCR and kept productive beta chains. Under each unique CDR3 protein, matching rows form one entry showing the most common genes and DNA. This sample comprises 200,000 to 250,000 distinct CDR3 sequences, around 9.6% of them detected only once. The top ten clonotypes cover about 6.2% of the sample. The source material was PBMCs from the stem cell graft donor, sampled from the stem cell graft. Receptors were obtained from a human donor who donated a stem cell graft to a child with acute lymphoblastic leukemia.

V gene TRBV2 combines with J gene TRBJ1-5; TRBD1 matches 9 bases. The CDR3 runs 14 residues. CDR1 is SNHLY and CDR2 is FYNNEI in the germline V gene. The junction had 4 bases not matched to a gene; V was cut back by 5 bases and J by 5 bases. The CDR3: CASSRRTGDQPQHF. The CDR3 nucleotides read TGTGCCAGCAGTAGAAGGACAGGGGATCAGCCCCAGCATTTT.

This clonotype was seen a few times. The rearrangement joins TRBV27 to TRBJ1-2, with D unclear. This CDR3 has 14 amino acids. The V gene lost 5 bases and the J gene lost 5 bases, with 15 bases spanning the gap. Looked up from germline, CDR1 is MNHEY and CDR2 is SMNVEV (reference sequence). The CDR3 nucleotides are TGTGCCAGCAGTGACGGACCTTCTACGTATGGCTACACCTTC. It encodes CASSDGPSTYGYTF.

On this clonotype: A much larger clone differs from this one at a single base, so this may be a read error. V usage is TRBV11-2 and J usage is TRBJ1-1; 11 nucleotides match TRBD1. This CDR3 is built from 15 residues. Per germline, CDR1 SGHAT and CDR2 FQNNGV. The CDR3 sequence: CSSSLQGQGVGEAFF. CDR3 bases: TGTTCCAGCAGCTTACAGGGACAGGGGGTGGGTGAAGCTTTCTTT.

This clonotype was picked up many times. This chain links TRBV7-9 with TRBJ1-1; D not resolved. Trimming cost V 2 bases and J 1 base, with 2 bases left between them. Germline V gene sequence: CDR1 SEHNR, CDR2 FQNEAQ (reference sequence). CDR3 length: 12 amino acids. The CDR3 is CASSLQNTEAFF. The DNA of the CDR3 is TGTGCCAGCAGCTTACAGAACACTGAAGCTTTCTTT.

The J gene is TRBJ1-5, the V gene TRBV7-6; no clear D gene. V shed 1 base and J shed 6 bases, with 13 bases lying between them. CDR3 size: 15 residues. The germline V gene has CDR1 SGHVS and CDR2 FNYEAQ. The CDR3 protein is CASSLGTGLVQPQHF. DNA of the CDR3: TGTGCCAGCAGCTTAGGGACCGGATTGGTTCAGCCCCAGCATTTT.

This clonotype occurred a few times. The chain has TRBV9 and TRBJ2-2, with D perhaps TRBD1 (6 bases). CDR3 length equals 15 residues. The V end lost 4 bases, the J end lost 6 bases, and 16 bases lay between the germline ends. Germline assignment: CDR1 SGDLS and CDR2 YYNGEE. CDR3: CASSIGTRESGELFF. The CDR3 nucleotides are TGTGCCAGCAGCATCGGGACAAGAGAGTCCGGGGAGCTGTTTTTT. The full variable domain, in which reference TRBV9 and TRBJ2-2 provide the parts outside the CDR3, is DSGVTQTPKHLITATGQRVTLRCSPRSGDLSVYWYQQSLDQGLQFLIQYYNGEERAKGNILERFSAQQFPDLHSELNLSSLELGDSALYFCASSIGTRESGELFFGEGSRLTVL.

This clonotype was counted between two and nine times. CDR3 sequence reads: CASAPFGLLYEQYF. CDR3 nucleotides: TGTGCCAGCGCCCCCTTCGGACTCCTTTACGAGCAGTACTTC. This rearrangement joins TRBV14 to TRBJ2-7, with a possible D match to TRBD2 (5 bases). CDR1 and CDR2 (germline): SGHDN, FVKESK. This CDR3 spans 14 amino acids. The ends were cut back, 8 bases at V and 4 bases at J, with 18 bases in the middle.

The chain's CDR3 is CSALGTYNEQFF. CDR3 DNA sequence: TGCAGCGCACTAGGGACCTACAATGAGCAGTTCTTC. The chain links TRBV20-1 to TRBJ2-1, with D possibly TRBD2 on 5 matching bases. The CDR3 has 12 amino acids. Germline CDR1 and CDR2: DFQATT and SNEGSKA (reference sequence).

The chain uses TRBV19 and TRBJ1-5, with no clear D. V was cut by 7 bases and J by 7 bases, with 11 bases left in between. This CDR3 has 12 residues. Germline V gene sequence: CDR1 LNHDA, CDR2 SQIVND (reference sequence). As DNA, the CDR3 is TGTGCCAGTACCAAGGACCAGCAGCCCCAGCATTTT. Amino acid sequence: CASTKDQQPQHF.

The CDR3 DNA follows: TGTGCCACCAGTGATTTGTCCCGATACAGGGGTAGAAATTCACCCCTCCACTTT. Translated: CATSDLSRYRGRNSPLHF. The V call is TRBV24-1, the J call TRBJ1-6, with TRBD1 identical over 7 bases. The germline V gene has CDR1 KGHDR and CDR2 SFDVKD. The CDR3 contains 18 residues. Germline trimming cut 0 bases from V and 7 bases from J; bases unmatched to any gene: 11.

The gene calls are TRBV5-1 and TRBJ2-3, with 9 bases lining up with TRBD2. The germline CDR1 and CDR2 sequences are SGHRS and YFSETQ. V was pared by 4 bases and J by 4 bases, with 10 bases of the junction left unmatched. The CDR3 is made up of 16 amino acids. The CDR3 nucleotides are TGCGCCAGCAGCCCACGGACTAGCGTTCCGCCAGATACGCAGTATTTT. It encodes CASSPRTSVPPDTQYF.

The chain employs TRBV12-3 or TRBV12-4 and TRBJ1-5; D may be TRBD1 (5 bases). The length of the CDR3 is 16 residues. V lost 1 base and J lost 0, with 10 bases in between. CDR3 in amino acids: CASSLDRLYSNQPQHF. The CDR3 DNA follows: TGTGCCAGCAGTTTAGACAGGCTATATAGCAATCAGCCCCAGCATTTT.

This clonotype was found a few times. V usage is TRBV20-1 and J usage is TRBJ1-5, with a possible D match to TRBD1 (6 bases). V dropped 3 bases and J dropped 6 bases, with 18 bases sitting between them. CDR3 length: 15 amino acids. CDR1 DFQATT and CDR2 SNEGSKA come from the germline V gene (reference sequence). The CDR3 loop reads CSASRLWGARQPQHF. The CDR3 DNA follows: TGCAGTGCTAGTCGCCTTTGGGGGGCCCGTCAGCCCCAGCATTTT.

V is TRBV7-6 and J is TRBJ1-3; the match to TRBD1 covers 7 bases. V lost 5 bases to trimming and J lost 0 bases; unmatched junction nucleotides: 7. CDR3 length equals 16 residues. The germline CDR1 and CDR2 sequences are SGHVS and FNYEAQ. The CDR3 region has the DNA TGTGCCAGCAGCCCAAGTAGGACAGGCTCTGGAAACACCATATATTTT. This codes for CASSPSRTGSGNTIYF. Full variable domain (outside the CDR3, taken from reference TRBV7-6 and TRBJ1-3): GAGVSQSPRYKVTKRGQDVALRCDPISGHVSLYWYRQALGQGPEFLTYFNYEAQQDKSGLPNDRFSAERPEGSISTLTIQRTEQRDSAMYRCASSPSRTGSGNTIYFGEGSWLTVV.

This chain connects TRBV10-2 to TRBJ2-3; a possible D gene is TRBD2 (6 bases). Germline V CDR1 and CDR2: WSHSY, SAAADI. The ends were cut back, 5 bases at V and 8 bases at J, with 20 bases in the middle. CDR3 length equals 15 residues. CDR3 sequence: CASSPPGLFRSTQYF. The CDR3 DNA sequence: TGCGCCAGCAGTCCCCCGGGACTTTTCCGATCTACGCAGTATTTT.

This clonotype was picked up many times. V gene TRBV13 combines with J gene TRBJ2-1; D unclear. The CDR3 spans 14 residues. Between the trimmed V and J ends, which lost 5 bases and 4 bases, there was a span of 12 bases. Germline V gene sequence: CDR1 PRHDT, CDR2 FYEKMQ (reference sequence). The CDR3 spells CASSPPGLYNEQFF. The DNA of the CDR3 is TGTGCCAGCAGCCCTCCAGGCCTGTACAATGAGCAGTTCTTC.

The table lists this clonotype with many counts. V usage is TRBV4-2 and J usage is TRBJ2-1; D uncertain. Germline V gives CDR1 LGHNA, CDR2 YNFKEQ. V lost 0 bases, J lost 13 bases, and 10 bases lay in between. The CDR3 is 12 residues long. The CDR3 reads CASSQDRLVQFF. In DNA, the CDR3 is TGTGCCAGCAGCCAAGATCGGCTAGTTCAGTTCTTC.

There are a few counts of this clonotype. CDR3 coding DNA: TGTGCCATCACCTCGGGAGGCAGCCAGAACACTGAAGCTTTCTTT. Amino acid sequence: CAITSGGSQNTEAFF. This chain links TRBV10-3 with TRBJ1-1; D ambiguous. Trimming removed 7 bases from V and 1 base from J, with 16 bases in between. The CDR3 runs to 15 residues. Germline CDR1 and CDR2: ENHRY and SYGVKD.

The chain has TRBV4-1 and TRBJ1-1, with D perhaps TRBD1 (6 bases). Germline CDR1 MGHRA, CDR2 YSYEKL. This CDR3 contains 15 residues. V shed 2 bases and J shed 1 base, with 11 bases lying between them. CDR3 sequence: CASSQTGRTNTEAFF. CDR3 DNA sequence: TGCGCCAGCAGCCAAACAGGGAGGACGAACACTGAAGCTTTCTTT.

This clonotype was seen ten or more times. The chain joins TRBV20-1 to TRBJ1-4, with D maybe TRBD1 (5 bases). The CDR3 totals 13 residues. V lost 5 bases and J lost 2, with 9 bases in between. CDR1 is DFQATT, CDR2 SNEGSKA, per germline (reference sequence). CDR3 DNA sequence: TGCAGTGCTGGCCCAGGGACTAATGAAAAACTGTTTTTT. This translates into CSAGPGTNEKLFF.

This clonotype has more than one count but fewer than ten. V is TRBV7-9 and J is TRBJ2-2, with TRBD1 matching over 10 bases. Germline loops: CDR1 SEHNR, CDR2 FQNEAQ (reference sequence). This CDR3 has 16 amino acids. Trimming took 3 bases from V and 7 from J; bases not matched to a gene: 8. The CDR3 protein is CASSFRQGAPLGELFF. The DNA for the CDR3 is TGTGCCAGCAGCTTCCGACAGGGGGCACCGCTCGGGGAGCTGTTTTTT.

DNA for the CDR3: TGTGCCAGCAGCCACGTTAGCGGGGGGGCGGGAGATACGCAGTATTTT. It codes for CASSHVSGGAGDTQYF. The chain uses TRBV4-2 and TRBJ2-3; TRBD2 matches 11 bases. V dropped 3 bases and J dropped 5; count of bases not matched to a gene: 7. CDR3 length: 16 residues. The germline V gene has CDR1 LGHNA and CDR2 YNFKEQ.

The table lists this clonotype with a few counts. The chain is built from TRBV10-3 and TRBJ1-4; D remains unclear. V was cut by 2 bases and J by 7 bases, with 17 bases left in between. The CDR3 has 16 amino acids. Germline V CDR1 and CDR2: ENHRY, SYGVKD. CDR3: CAISEGMRQPGEKLFF. The DNA for the CDR3 is TGTGCCATCAGTGAGGGTATGAGACAACCTGGTGAAAAACTGTTTTTT.